One T cell receptor (beta chain) is described in this entry. This clonotype was seen at least ten times. Its antigen is unknown. It has no much larger one-base neighbor in the sample; base qualities were not kept. This entry comes from a study of response to subunit inactivated influenza vaccine (dated by TCRdb to the late 2010s). The study in broad terms: To follow how T cells responded to a trivalent subunit inactivated influenza vaccine, the researchers relied on deep quantitative profiling of the T cell receptor repertoire.

The library came from RT-PCR. Sequencing took place on an Illumina HiSeq 2500. TCRdb reran the public reads through fastp at Q25 and MiXCR, keeping productive beta chains. One record per CDR3 amino acid sequence lists the most common genes and DNA. This sample comprises roughly 180,000 distinct CDR3 sequences, approximately 8.7% of them detected only once. Under 13% of the sample is held by the ten biggest clonotypes. The study at large found these results: It was suggested by the authors that each seasonal influenza vaccination may recruit only a limited number of new T cells.

Deletion took 1 base off V and 0 bases off J, with a span of 14 bases between the germline ends. The germline V gene provides CDR1 SGHTA and CDR2 FQGNSA. Including the terminal cysteine and phenylalanine, the CDR3 comprises 17 residues. Only the CDR3 DNA is retained, 51 bases long and in frame from the first base. The chain employs TRBV7-2 and TRBJ2-3; no confident D gene assignment can be made. This TCR was sampled from a man aged 50-60 years who received an inactivated influenza vaccine. Donor details come from another sample of the same person, matched by shared clones. Sample: non-naive T cells sorted from PBMCs, taken on the day of vaccination. The cell subset or site label on this specimen signifies: memory T cell fraction. The sequenced DNA is TGTGCCAGCAGCTTAGTCGTGGCTAGTCGCAGCACAGATACGCAGTATTTT. Its translation is CASSLVVASRSTDTQYF.